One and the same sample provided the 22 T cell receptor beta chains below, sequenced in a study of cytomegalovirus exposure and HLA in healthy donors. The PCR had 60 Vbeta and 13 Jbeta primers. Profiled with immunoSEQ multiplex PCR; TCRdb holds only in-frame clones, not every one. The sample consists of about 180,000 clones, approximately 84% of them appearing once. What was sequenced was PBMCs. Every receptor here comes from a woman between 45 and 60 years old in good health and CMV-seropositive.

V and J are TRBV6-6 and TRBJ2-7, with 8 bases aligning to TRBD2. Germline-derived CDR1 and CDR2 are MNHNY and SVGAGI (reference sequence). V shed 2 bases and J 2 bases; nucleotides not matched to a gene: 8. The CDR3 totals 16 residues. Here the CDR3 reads CASSYRSREGPYEQYF. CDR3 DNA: TGTGCCAGCAGTTACCGTAGTCGGGAGGGTCCCTACGAGCAGTACTTC.

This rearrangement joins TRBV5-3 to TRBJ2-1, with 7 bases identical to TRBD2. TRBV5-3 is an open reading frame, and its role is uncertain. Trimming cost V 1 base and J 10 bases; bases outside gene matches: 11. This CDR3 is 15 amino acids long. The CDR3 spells CARSLRNIAGDEQFF. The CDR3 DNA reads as TGTGCCAGAAGCTTGAGGAATATCGCGGGAGACGAGCAGTTCTTC.

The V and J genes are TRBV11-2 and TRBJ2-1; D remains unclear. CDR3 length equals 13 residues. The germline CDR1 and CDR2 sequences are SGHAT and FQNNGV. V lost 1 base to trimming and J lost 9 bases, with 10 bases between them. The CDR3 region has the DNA TGTGCCAGCAGCTTAGCCCCGCCAGGTGAGCAGTTCTTC. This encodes CASSLAPPGEQFF.

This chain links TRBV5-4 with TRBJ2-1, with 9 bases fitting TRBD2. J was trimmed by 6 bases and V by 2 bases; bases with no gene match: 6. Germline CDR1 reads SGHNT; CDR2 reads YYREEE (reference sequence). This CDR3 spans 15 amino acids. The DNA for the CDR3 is TGTGCCAGCAGCTTCGGGCGGGGGGGGTCCAATGAGCAGTTCTTC. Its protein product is CASSFGRGGSNEQFF. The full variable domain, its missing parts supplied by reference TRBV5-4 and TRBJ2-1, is ETGVTQSPTHLIKTRGQQVTLRCSSQSGHNTVSWYQQALGQGPQFIFQYYREEENGRGNFPPRFSGLQFPNYSSELNVNALELDDSALYLCASSFGRGGSNEQFFGPGTRLTVL.

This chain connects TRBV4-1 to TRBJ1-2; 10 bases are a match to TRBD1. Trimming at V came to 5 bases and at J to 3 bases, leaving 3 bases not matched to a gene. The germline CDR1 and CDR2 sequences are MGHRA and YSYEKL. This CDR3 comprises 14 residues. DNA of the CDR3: TGCGCCAGCAGCGCTGGACAGGGGGACTATGGCTACACCTTC. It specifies CASSAGQGDYGYTF.

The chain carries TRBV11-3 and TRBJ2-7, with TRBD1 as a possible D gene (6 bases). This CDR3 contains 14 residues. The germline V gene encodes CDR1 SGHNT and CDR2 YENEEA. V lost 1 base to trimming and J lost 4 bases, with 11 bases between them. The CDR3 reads CASSLVRGGYEQYF. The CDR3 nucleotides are TGTGCCAGCAGCTTAGTCAGGGGTGGGTACGAGCAGTACTTC.

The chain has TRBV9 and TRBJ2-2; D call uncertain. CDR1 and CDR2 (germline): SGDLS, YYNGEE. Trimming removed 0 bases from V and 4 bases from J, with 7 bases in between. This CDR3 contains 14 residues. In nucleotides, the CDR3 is TGTGCCAGCAGCGTAGCTAGTACCACCGGGGAGCTGTTTTTT. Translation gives CASSVASTTGELFF.

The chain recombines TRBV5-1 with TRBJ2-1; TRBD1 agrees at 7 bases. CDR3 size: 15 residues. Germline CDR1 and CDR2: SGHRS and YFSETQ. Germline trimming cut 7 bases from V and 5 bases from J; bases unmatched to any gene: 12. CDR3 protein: CASLLQAGGNNEQFF. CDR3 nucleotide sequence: TGCGCCAGCCTCCTCCAGGCAGGGGGAAACAATGAGCAGTTCTTC.

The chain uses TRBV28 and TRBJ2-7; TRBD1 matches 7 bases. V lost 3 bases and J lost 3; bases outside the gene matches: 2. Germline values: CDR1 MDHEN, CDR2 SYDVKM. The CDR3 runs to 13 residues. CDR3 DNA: TGTGCCAGCAGTTTGGGACAGTTCTACGAGCAGTACTTC. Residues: CASSLGQFYEQYF.

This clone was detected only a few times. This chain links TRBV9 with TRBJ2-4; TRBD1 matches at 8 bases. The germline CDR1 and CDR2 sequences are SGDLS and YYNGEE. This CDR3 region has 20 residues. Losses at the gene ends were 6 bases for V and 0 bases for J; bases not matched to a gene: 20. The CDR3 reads CASTPTRDRPEVEAKNIQYF. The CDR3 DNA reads TGTGCCAGCACCCCGACGAGGGACAGGCCAGAAGTGGAAGCCAAAAACATTCAGTACTTC.

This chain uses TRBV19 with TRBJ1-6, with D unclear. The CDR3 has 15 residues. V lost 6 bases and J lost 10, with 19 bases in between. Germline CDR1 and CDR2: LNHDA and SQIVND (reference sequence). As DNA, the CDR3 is TGTGCCAGTAGCGAGGTGGCGGGAGGAGAGTCACCCCTCCACTTT. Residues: CASSEVAGGESPLHF.

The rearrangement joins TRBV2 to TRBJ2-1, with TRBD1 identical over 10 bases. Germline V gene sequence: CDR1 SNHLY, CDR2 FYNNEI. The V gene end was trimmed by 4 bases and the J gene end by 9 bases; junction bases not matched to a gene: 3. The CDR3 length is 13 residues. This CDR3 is CASSGQGASEQFF. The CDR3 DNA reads TGTGCCAGCAGTGGACAGGGGGCTAGTGAGCAGTTCTTC.

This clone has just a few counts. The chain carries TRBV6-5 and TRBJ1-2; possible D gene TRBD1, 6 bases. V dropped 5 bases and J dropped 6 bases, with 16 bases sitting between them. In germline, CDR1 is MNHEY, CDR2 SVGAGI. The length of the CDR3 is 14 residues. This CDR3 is CASSRTGNRDGYTF. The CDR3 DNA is TGTGCCAGCAGTCGAACAGGGAATAGGGATGGCTACACCTTC.

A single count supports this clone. The CDR3, as DNA: TGCAGCGTTGGGCAGGGGGCAACTAATGAAAAACTGTTTTTT. Translating gives CSVGQGATNEKLFF. The chain combines TRBV29-1 with TRBJ1-4, with 7 bases identical to TRBD1. The CDR3 sequence is 14 residues long. V trimming: 4 bases; J trimming: 0 bases; junction bases outside the gene matches: 2. Germline values: CDR1 SQVTM, CDR2 ANQGSEA.

CDR3 DNA sequence: TGTGCCAGCAGCCTAGGGGGACAGCTTGCAACTAATGAAAAACTGTTTTTT. This gives the protein CASSLGGQLATNEKLFF. The V gene is TRBV7-2, the J gene TRBJ1-4; 7 nucleotides agree with TRBD1. There are 17 residues in the CDR3. Per the germline V gene, CDR1 is SGHTA and CDR2 is FQGNSA. Trimming cost V 5 bases and J 0 bases; bases outside gene matches: 9.

This CDR3 reads CASSEGTATYGYTF. In nucleotides, the CDR3 is TGTGCCAGCAGTGAAGGGACAGCGACCTATGGCTACACCTTC. This rearrangement joins TRBV6-1 to TRBJ1-2; weak D call: TRBD1 (6 bases). Germline assignment: CDR1 MNHNS and CDR2 SASEGT. The CDR3 runs to 14 residues. V lost 1 base to trimming and J lost 4 bases, with 10 bases between them.

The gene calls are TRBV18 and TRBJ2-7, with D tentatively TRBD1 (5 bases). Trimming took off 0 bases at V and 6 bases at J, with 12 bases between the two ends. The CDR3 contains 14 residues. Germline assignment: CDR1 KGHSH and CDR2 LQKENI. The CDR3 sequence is CASSPPTVRAEQYF. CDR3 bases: TGTGCCAGCTCACCACCGACAGTTAGGGCCGAGCAGTACTTC.

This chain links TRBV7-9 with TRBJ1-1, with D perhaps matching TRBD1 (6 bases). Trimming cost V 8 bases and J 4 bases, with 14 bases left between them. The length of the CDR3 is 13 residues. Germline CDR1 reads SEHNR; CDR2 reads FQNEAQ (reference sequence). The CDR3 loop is CASGLQGGTEAFF. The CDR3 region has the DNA TGTGCCAGCGGCCTACAGGGTGGCACTGAAGCTTTCTTT. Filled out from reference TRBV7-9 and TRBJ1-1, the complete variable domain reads DTGVSQNPRHKITKRGQNVTFRCDPISEHNRLYWYRQTLGQGPEFLTYFQNEAQLEKSRLLSDRFSAERPKGSFSTLEIQRTEQGDSAMYLCASGLQGGTEAFFGQGTRLTVV.

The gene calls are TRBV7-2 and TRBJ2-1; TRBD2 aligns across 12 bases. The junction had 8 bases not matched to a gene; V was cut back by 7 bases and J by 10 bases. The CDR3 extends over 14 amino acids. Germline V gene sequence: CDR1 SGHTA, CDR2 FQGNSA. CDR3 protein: CASTLGLAGLEQFF. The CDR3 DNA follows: TGTGCCAGCACCCTTGGACTAGCGGGGCTCGAGCAGTTCTTC.

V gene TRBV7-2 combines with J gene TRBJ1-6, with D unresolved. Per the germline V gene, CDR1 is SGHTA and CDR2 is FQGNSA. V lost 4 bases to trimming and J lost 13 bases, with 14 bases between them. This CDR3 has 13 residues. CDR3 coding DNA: TGTGCCAGCAGCTCCCACCTACCCGGGCCCCTCCACTTT. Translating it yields CASSSHLPGPLHF.

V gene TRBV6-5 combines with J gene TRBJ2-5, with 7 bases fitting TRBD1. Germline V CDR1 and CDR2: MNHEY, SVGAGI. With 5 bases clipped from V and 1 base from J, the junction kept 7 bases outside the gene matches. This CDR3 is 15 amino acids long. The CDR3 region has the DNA TGTGCCAGCAGTCAGGGGGTGACTCCCCAAGAGACCCAGTACTTC. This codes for CASSQGVTPQETQYF.

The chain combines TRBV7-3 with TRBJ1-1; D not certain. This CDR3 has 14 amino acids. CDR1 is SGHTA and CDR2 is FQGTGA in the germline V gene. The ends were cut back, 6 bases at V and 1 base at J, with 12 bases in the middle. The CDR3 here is CASSQTGGNTEAFF. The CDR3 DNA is TGTGCCAGCAGTCAGACTGGAGGGAACACTGAAGCTTTCTTT. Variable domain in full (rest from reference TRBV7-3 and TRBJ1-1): GAGVSQTPSNKVTEKGKYVELRCDPISGHTALYWYRQSLGQGPEFLIYFQGTGAADDSGLPNDRFFAVRPEGSVSTLKIQRTERGDSAVYLCASSQTGGNTEAFFGQGTRLTVV.